This TCR beta chain derives from a study of cytomegalovirus exposure and HLA in healthy donors. Study as a whole: The roughly 120 validation repertoires used the same platform as the roughly 670 first-cohort repertoires (as reported by a later analysis). Findings of the study overall: Some TCR beta chains (about 180 of them) were listed as cytomegalovirus-associated. Cytomegalovirus status was reportedly diagnosed by the classifier with high specificity and sensitivity.

CDR1 LNHDA and CDR2 SQIVND come from the germline V gene (reference sequence). The CDR3 spans 14 residues. Unmatched junction bases numbered 4, after V lost 6 bases and J lost 1 base. The donors were in the approximately 120-subject validation cohort, distinct from the roughly 700-subject first cohort. Libraries were prepared by immunoSEQ multiplex PCR; TCRdb keeps only in-frame clonotypes and omits some of them. The sample has roughly 84,000 clones; approximately 90% are singletons. This clone was seen a single time. Its target is not known. This receptor was identified in a man aged 25 to 40 in good health and CMV-seronegative. The sequencing input was PBMCs. The chain couples TRBV19 to TRBJ2-7; 9 bases are shared with TRBD1. The CDR3 sequence: CASSLTGGSYEQYF. The CDR3, as DNA: TGTGCCAGTAGCTTGACAGGGGGTTCCTACGAGCAGTACTTC.